This entry concerns a single TCR beta chain. Its cognate antigen is unknown. This sample was taken from a study of blood T cells in healthy people across ages. Overall study results and limits: The recorded TCR beta diversity per million T cells decreased in a roughly linear manner with age. Naive T cell percentage by flow cytometry tracked strongly with beta diversity.

Sample-barcoded 5' priming and a J-beta primer mix drove a second PCR of roughly 7 to 11 cycles. TCRdb re-analysed the 5' RACE reads in MiXCR, keeping a single row per CDR3 protein. The sample shows about 640,000 distinct CDR3 sequences, under 70% of them seen only once. Total RNA, at least 5.5 micrograms per sample, came from PBMCs. The CDR3 is 13 amino acids. The J segment lost 6 bases and the V segment lost 7 bases, leaving 6 bases of the junction unmatched. What was sequenced was blood. The rearrangement links TRBV12-3 or TRBV12-4 to TRBJ2-7, with TRBD1 matching over 10 bases. This TCR was sampled from a man aged 55-75 years in good health. CDR3 protein: CASTETGGGEQYF. Written as DNA, the CDR3 is TGTGCCAGCACCGAGACAGGGGGCGGCGAGCAGTACTTC.